This note documents a single TCR beta chain sequence. This clone's antigen is unknown. No quality values exist for individual bases; no much larger clone is one base distant. The data originate from a study of T cell responses to AZD1222 COVID-19 vaccine (dated by TCRdb to the early 2020s). About the full investigation: TCR sequencing was performed for about 240 trial participants, of whom about 200 were given two doses of AZD1222 and around 26 were given two doses of MenACWY control vaccine. Trial participants were enrolled by age into subgroups of 18-55, 56-69 and 70-plus years, and around 150, 29 and 61 TCR-sequenced participants, respectively, were included in these subgroups.

From its cysteine to its phenylalanine, the CDR3 spans 14 amino acids. Only CDR3 DNA is held: 42 bases, read in frame from base 1. V loses 5 bases at its end and J loses 6 bases; junction bases beyond the gene matches: 2. CDR1 and CDR2, looked up from the germline V gene, are SGHTA and FQGTGA. Study-level results and caveats: The whole spike protein was spanned by vaccine-associated CD4 TCRs, and dominant responses were seen in regions 160-218 and 743-854. Because no samples from the day 14 peak response were available, repertoires could be characterized only after the peak T cell response. Epitopes outside the regions mutated in the B.1.351 and B.1.1.7 variants were reportedly recognized by nearly half of the unique spike-specific TCRs. Most participants were white British and females outnumbered males, and the authors suggested that clonal diversity may have been underestimated. Conclusions about previously exposed vaccinees are limited, since just a handful of AZD1222 recipients were seropositive for SARS-CoV-2 at baseline. After two AZD1222 doses, spike-specific TCR breadth and depth were significantly higher than at day 0 and than in MenACWY recipients. The 56-69-year group was small, and its depth increase did not reach significance, likely because of low power.

The CDR3 regions of human TCRbeta chains were subjected to immunosequencing. The paper's data handling went like this. TCRs in the repertoires were matched against a reference library of SARS-CoV-2-specific TCRs that had been generated with the MIRA antigen-specificity platform. Breadth was defined as the fraction of unique TCRs that were SARS-CoV-2-associated, and depth was defined as the fraction of total T cells that were SARS-CoV-2-associated. Using the MIRA data, each spike-specific TCR was mapped to the spike region that the TCR reacts to and placed in a CD4 or CD8 class. Log10-transformed breadth and depth values were compared by one-way ANOVA with Sidak's multiple comparisons tests. The table comes from immuneACCESS by way of TCRdb, which keeps in-frame sequences with V and J called. Part of the clones is missing from these tables; in studies checked, under half for an unresolved V gene and the rest for unknown reasons. The V and J calls and the clone size are those of that table, but D and trimming were determined from the DNA. Here the sample has about 150,000 clones; roughly 85% occur a single time. The top ten hold around 8.3% of the sample.

According to the study, the label for this sample's time point signals: about 28 days (+/-7) after the second vaccine dose. The treatment or condition label, read with the paper, signifies: meningococcal conjugate vaccine given as trial control. The vaccinee samples were drawn from two UK trials, COV001 and COV002, one of which was a single-blind randomized controlled phase 2/3 trial testing AZD1222 (ChAdOx1 nCoV-19) in healthy adults. Trial participant PBMC samples were collected at day 0 and day 28 after the second dose for TCRbeta chain sequencing. The V and J genes are TRBV7-3 and TRBJ2-2, with 11 middle bases fitting TRBD2. Sequenced here: peripheral blood, sampled 28 days after the second dose of the MenACWY control vaccine. This receptor was taken from an adult who received the MenACWY meningococcal vaccine as a control. The CDR3 region has the sequence CASSPGLAAGELFF. DNA sequence: TGTGCCAGCAGCCCGGGACTAGCGGCCGGGGAGCTGTTTTTT.